The 25 T cell receptor beta chains presented below share a single source sample, sequenced in a study of T-cell reconstitution after alpha-beta-depleted transplantation in children. Unique molecular identifiers were built into the TCRbeta library. TCRdb fed the PCR reads into MiXCR, producing one record per CDR3 protein. The table lists a few hundred thousand distinct CDR3 sequences, 9.9% of them singletons, with over 9.5% in the top ten. The source was PBMCs from the stem cell graft donor, collected from the stem cell graft. Receptors were obtained from a human donor who donated a stem cell graft to a child with SCID.

In its sample, this clonotype was seen many times. The V gene is TRBV12-3 or TRBV12-4, the J gene TRBJ1-2; D gene uncertain. The V end was cut by 6 bases, the J end by 4 bases, with 12 bases between. The CDR3 is 13 amino acids. The CDR3 sequence is CASRVPVGYGYTF. The CDR3 DNA is TGTGCCAGCAGAGTCCCAGTAGGCTATGGCTACACCTTC.

The genes are TRBV12-3 or TRBV12-4 and TRBJ2-5, with 7 bases that match TRBD2. The CDR3 loop spans 17 amino acids. V lost 5 bases to trimming and J lost 1 base; unmatched junction nucleotides: 13. The CDR3 region is CASSPHPGTNRQETQYF. In DNA form, the CDR3 reads TGTGCCAGCAGTCCACACCCCGGGACTAACCGCCAAGAGACCCAGTACTTC.

This clonotype came up a few times. The chain links TRBV5-1 to TRBJ2-7; TRBD1 or TRBD2 may be the D gene (5 bases each). The CDR3 runs to 15 residues. The ends were cut back, 3 bases at V and 3 bases at J, with 16 bases in the middle. Germline CDR1 SGHRS, CDR2 YFSETQ. DNA for the CDR3: TGCGCCAGCAGCTGGGGACCGCCGCACGACTACGAGCAGTACTTC. It specifies CASSWGPPHDYEQYF.

This clonotype was detected a few times. The genes are TRBV6-4 and TRBJ2-2; 7 nucleotides line up with TRBD1. Germline V lookup: CDR1 MRHNA, CDR2 SNTAGT. V was pared by 5 bases and J by 1 base, with 7 bases of the junction left unmatched. The CDR3 length is 16 residues. The CDR3 region has the DNA TGTGCCAGCAGTCAAAGGACAGGTGTGAACACCGGGGAGCTGTTTTTT. Translation gives CASSQRTGVNTGELFF.

The V gene is TRBV29-1, the J gene TRBJ1-1, with TRBD1 as a possible D gene (5 bases). Germline CDR1 and CDR2: SQVTM and ANQGSEA. This CDR3 has 15 residues. Trimming cost V 4 bases and J 1 base, with 16 bases left between them. In DNA, the CDR3 is TGCAGCGTTGGTAAGGGGTCCGATAAGAACACTGAAGCTTTCTTT. Translated: CSVGKGSDKNTEAFF.

This chain links TRBV9 with TRBJ2-5; D may be TRBD2 (5 bases). CDR3 size: 15 residues. V shed 4 bases and J shed 5 bases, with 18 bases lying between them. CDR1 and CDR2 (germline): SGDLS, YYNGEE. Here the CDR3 reads CASSLRPTSGETQYF. The CDR3 DNA reads TGTGCCAGCAGCTTACGGCCCACTTCGGGGGAGACCCAGTACTTC.

The gene calls are TRBV20-1 and TRBJ2-7; a possible D gene is TRBD1 (6 bases). This CDR3 has 13 amino acids. Germline V gene sequence: CDR1 DFQATT, CDR2 SNEGSKA (reference sequence). V gave up 6 bases and J gave up 1 base, with 13 bases separating them. The CDR3 DNA follows: TGCAGTGCAAAACGCGGACAGTCCTACGAGCAGTACTTC. Protein: CSAKRGQSYEQYF.

The chain links TRBV6-1 to TRBJ2-5; tentative D call: TRBD2 (7 bases). Germline values: CDR1 MNHNS, CDR2 SASEGT. V lost 7 bases and J lost 2, with 17 bases in between. The CDR3 runs to 15 residues. The CDR3 DNA follows: TGTGCCAGCAACCTTAGGGGGGGCAGTCAAGAGACCCAGTACTTC. This codes for CASNLRGGSQETQYF.

The chain combines TRBV6-1 with TRBJ2-3; D assignment may be TRBD1 or TRBD2 (6 bases each). There are 16 residues in the CDR3. The ends were cut back, 2 bases at V and 3 bases at J, with 15 bases in the middle. The germline gives CDR1 MNHNS, CDR2 SASEGT. DNA of the CDR3: TGTGCCAGCAGTGAACCCGGGGGCGGCGGGACAGATACGCAGTATTTT. This translates into CASSEPGGGGTDTQYF.

This clonotype was observed many times. The V and J genes are TRBV10-2 and TRBJ2-1, with 9 bases fitting TRBD1. CDR3 length equals 15 residues. Germline assignment: CDR1 WSHSY and CDR2 SAAADI. V shed 3 bases, J shed 5 bases, and the junction held 5 bases outside the gene matches. For the CDR3, the DNA is TGCGCCAGCAGTGACGGGACAGGGTACAACAATGAGCAGTTCTTC. Residues: CASSDGTGYNNEQFF.

The chain uses TRBV7-9 and TRBJ2-2; maybe TRBD1 (6 bases). The CDR3 has 14 residues. The germline CDR1 and CDR2 sequences are SEHNR and FQNEAQ (reference sequence). V gave up 5 bases and J gave up 7 bases, with 14 bases separating them. This chain's CDR3 is CASSPQGSGGELFF. The CDR3, as DNA: TGTGCCAGCAGCCCACAGGGTTCTGGCGGGGAGCTGTTTTTT.

V is TRBV18 and J is TRBJ2-5, with D possibly being TRBD1 (5 bases). This CDR3 is 13 amino acids long. Deletions cut 3 bases from V and 5 bases from J, with 10 bases between. CDR1 and CDR2 from the germline V gene are KGHSH and LQKENI. The CDR3 nucleotides read TGTGCCAGCTCACCGACAGTGAAGGAGACCCAGTACTTC. Its protein product is CASSPTVKETQYF.

The chain uses TRBV7-3 and TRBJ2-1; 8 nucleotides agree with TRBD1. Unmatched junction bases numbered 3, after V lost 5 bases and J lost 6 bases. Germline CDR1 is SGHTA and CDR2 is FQGTGA. The CDR3 sequence is 13 residues long. CDR3 DNA: TGTGCCAGCAGCCCGGACAGGGCCAATGAGCAGTTCTTC. This gives the protein CASSPDRANEQFF.

This clonotype was seen just once. V and J are TRBV18 and TRBJ2-1, with 9 nucleotides matching TRBD2. The V gene end was trimmed by 5 bases and the J gene end by 6 bases; junction bases not matched to a gene: 11. The CDR3 is 16 residues long. Per germline, CDR1 KGHSH and CDR2 LQKENI. CDR3 nucleotide sequence: TGTGCCAGCTCATCCTTGGCGCGGGGGGGCCCCAATGAGCAGTTCTTC. Encoded protein: CASSSLARGGPNEQFF.

This clonotype has more than one count but fewer than ten. The chain carries TRBV27 and TRBJ1-2; perhaps TRBD1 as D (6 bases). The CDR3 is made up of 15 amino acids. Trimming took 5 bases from V and 3 from J, leaving 16 bases between them. The germline CDR1 and CDR2 sequences are MNHEY and SMNVEV (reference sequence). CDR3 sequence: CASSPFPRGDYGYTF. The DNA for the CDR3 is TGTGCCAGCAGTCCTTTCCCCAGGGGAGACTATGGCTACACCTTC.

This chain connects TRBV21-1 to TRBJ2-6. TRBV21-1 is annotated as a pseudogene. The CDR3 consists of 16 residues. The CDR3 protein is CASSKAHSLRANVLTF. As DNA, the CDR3 is TGTGCCAGCAGCAAAGCCCATTCTTTGAGGGCCAACGTCCTGACTTTC.

The chain is built from TRBV11-3 and TRBJ2-7; D ambiguous. Germline assignment: CDR1 SGHNT and CDR2 YENEEA. The V gene lost 5 bases and the J gene lost 6 bases, with 14 bases spanning the gap. CDR3 size: 13 residues. The CDR3 spells CASSNIDESEQYF. CDR3 DNA sequence: TGTGCCAGCAGCAACATCGACGAGTCCGAGCAGTACTTC.

The chain joins TRBV5-1 to TRBJ2-5, with D possibly TRBD2 on 6 matching bases. V was shortened by 1 base and J by 5 bases, with 21 bases between the two germline ends. Germline CDR1 reads SGHRS; CDR2 reads YFSETQ. This CDR3 region has 17 residues. The DNA of the CDR3 is TGCGCCAGCAGCTTGAAGGTTTTGGGACCCGCGGGGGAGACCCAGTACTTC. Amino acids: CASSLKVLGPAGETQYF.

This clonotype was seen a handful of times. This chain links TRBV5-5 with TRBJ2-2; D is tentatively TRBD1 or TRBD2 (5 bases each). V dropped 5 bases and J dropped 5 bases, with 16 bases sitting between them. Germline V CDR1 and CDR2: SGHKS, YYEKEE (reference sequence). The CDR3 covers 15 residues. CDR3 DNA: TGTGCCAGCAGACGCGGACACCCGGGGACCGGGGAGCTGTTTTTT. Translating it yields CASRRGHPGTGELFF.

CDR3 region: CASSLSRDNFIYEQYF. In nucleotides, the CDR3 is TGCGCCAGCAGCTTATCTCGGGACAACTTCATCTACGAGCAGTACTTC. The chain uses TRBV5-1 and TRBJ2-7; tentative D call: TRBD1 (6 bases). V was pared by 2 bases and J by 3 bases, with 18 bases between. The length of the CDR3 is 16 residues. Germline V CDR1 and CDR2: SGHRS, YFSETQ.

J is TRBJ2-3 and V is TRBV18, with TRBD1 matching 8 bases. Trimming at V came to 0 bases and at J to 6 bases, leaving 8 bases not matched to a gene. Germline V CDR1 and CDR2: KGHSH, LQKENI. The CDR3 loop spans 16 amino acids. The DNA of the CDR3 is TGTGCCAGCTCACCACCGGTCAGGGGGCTTGAGGATACGCAGTATTTT. It specifies CASSPPVRGLEDTQYF.

This clonotype was observed a few times. The rearrangement links TRBV29-1 to TRBJ1-2; 8 nucleotides align to TRBD1. The CDR3 runs to 13 residues. Germline V lookup: CDR1 SQVTM, CDR2 ANQGSEA. J gave up 4 bases and V 8 bases, and 9 bases lay outside the gene matches. CDR3 region: CSLSGGAGYGYTF. The CDR3 DNA sequence: TGCAGCTTATCAGGGGGCGCCGGCTATGGCTACACCTTC.

This clonotype appeared many times. The chain links TRBV27 to TRBJ2-2; 9 bases line up with TRBD1. Germline trimming cut 5 bases from V and 3 bases from J; bases unmatched to any gene: 4. CDR1 and CDR2 (germline): MNHEY, SMNVEV (reference sequence). This CDR3 is 15 amino acids long. The chain's CDR3 is CASSPRTGDTGELFF. CDR3 nucleotide sequence: TGTGCCAGCAGTCCCCGGACAGGGGACACCGGGGAGCTGTTTTTT.

The chain recombines TRBV10-3 with TRBJ2-3; 10 bases match TRBD2. The CDR3 has 15 amino acids. CDR1 is ENHRY and CDR2 is SYGVKD in the germline V gene. J was trimmed by 6 bases and V by 4 bases; bases with no gene match: 7. CDR3 sequence (DNA): TGTGCCATCAGTGCATCGAGCGGGGGGGCCGATACGCAGTATTTT. This codes for CAISASSGGADTQYF.

This clonotype was picked up many times. A read error may produce the germline difference seen at one junction end. The rearrangement joins TRBV4-1 to TRBJ1-5; 7 bases agree with TRBD1. The CDR3 contains 15 residues. CDR1 and CDR2 from the germline V gene are MGHRA and YSYEKL. The CDR3 loop reads CASSQEEGGKQPQHF. The CDR3 DNA follows: TGCGCCAGCAGCCAAGAGGAAGGGGGCAAACAGCCCCAGCATTTT.